This T cell receptor (beta chain) is from a study of T cell responses to AZD1222 COVID-19 vaccine. Overall study results and limits: Clonal diversity may have been underestimated, and the donors were mostly white British, with more females than males.

Method: immunoSEQ multiplex PCR; TCRdb's copy keeps in-frame clones and lacks some. The table lists under 150,000 clones, 92% of them singletons. Concerning this clone itself: Its cognate antigen is unknown. An end of the junction does not agree with germline; a read error may underlie this.

The CDR3 is 13 residues long. Per the germline V gene, CDR1 is SGHAT and CDR2 is FQNNGV. The source of this sequence is an adult in good health. Sequenced here: peripheral blood, sampled on day 0 of AZD1222 vaccination. The rearrangement uses TRBV11-2 and TRBJ1-2, with TRBD1 matching 8 bases. CDR3 in amino acids: CASSLDRGRGYTF. DNA of the CDR3: TGTGCCAGCAGTTTAGACAGGGGTAGAGGCTACACCTTC.